These 7 T cell receptor beta chains came from one sample sequenced in a study of T cell responses to AZD1222 COVID-19 vaccine. Only in-frame clones appear in the TCRdb table, and some are missing; sequencing was by immunoSEQ multiplex PCR. The sample lists fewer than 120,000 clones, roughly 92% occurring once. Source: peripheral blood, taken 28 days after the second AZD1222 dose. The receptors here all came from an adult who received the AZD1222 COVID-19 vaccine.

The V and J genes are TRBV5-1 and TRBJ2-3, with a possible D match to TRBD2 (6 bases). Germline loops: CDR1 SGHRS, CDR2 YFSETQ. The CDR3 is made up of 16 amino acids. Trimming took off 4 bases at V and 2 bases at J, with 17 bases between the two ends. As DNA, the CDR3 is TGCGCCAGCAGCCCCCGCGCGGCGGGGCACACAGATACGCAGTATTTT. This gives the protein CASSPRAAGHTDTQYF.

This sequence joins TRBV6-4 and TRBJ2-4; TRBD2 aligns across 8 bases. Per germline, CDR1 MRHNA and CDR2 SNTAGT. CDR3 length equals 15 residues. Germline trimming cut 9 bases from V and 8 bases from J; bases unmatched to any gene: 15. CDR3: CASREGTDRKDIQYF. CDR3 bases: TGTGCCAGTCGGGAGGGGACCGACCGTAAAGACATTCAGTACTTC.

As DNA, the CDR3 is TGTGCCAGCAGTCTGCTTACTGATACCTACGAGCAGTACTTC. It translates to CASSLLTDTYEQYF. The gene calls are TRBV6-5 and TRBJ2-7; D unclear. The V end lost 5 bases, the J end lost 2 bases, and 13 bases lay between the germline ends. The V gene's germline CDR1 is MNHEY and CDR2 SVGAGI. There are 14 residues in the CDR3.

V is TRBV11-3 and J is TRBJ2-7; 7 bases are shared with TRBD2. V lost 4 bases to trimming and J lost 1 base; unmatched junction nucleotides: 4. This CDR3 is built from 14 residues. Germline CDR1 and CDR2: SGHNT and YENEEA. CDR3 amino acids: CASSYRGDSYEQYF. CDR3 sequence (DNA): TGTGCCAGCAGCTACCGGGGGGATTCCTACGAGCAGTACTTC.

Points on this clone: The junction does not match germline at one end; this may be a read error. This chain uses TRBV6-1 with TRBJ2-4; 7 bases are shared with TRBD2. This CDR3 region has 13 residues. The V gene's germline CDR1 is MNHNS and CDR2 SASEGT. CDR3 bases: TGTGCCAGCAGGGAAGCGGGGAGGAACATTCAGTACTTC. Translating gives CASREAGRNIQYF.

The J gene is TRBJ1-3, the V gene TRBV11-2; TRBD1 might be the D (6 bases). Germline CDR1 and CDR2: SGHAT and FQNNGV. The length of the CDR3 is 14 residues. Trimming removed 3 bases from V and 4 bases from J, with 10 bases in between. Here the CDR3 reads CASSFGGLGNTIYF. The CDR3 nucleotides read TGTGCCAGCAGCTTTGGGGGGCTCGGAAACACCATATATTTT.

The CDR3 sequence is CASSRGGVYGYTF. The DNA of the CDR3 is TGTGCCAGCAGCAGGGGGGGAGTCTATGGCTACACCTTC. The chain links TRBV5-6 to TRBJ1-2; the D gene is possibly TRBD1 (6 bases). Per germline, CDR1 SGHDT and CDR2 YYEEEE. CDR3 length: 13 residues. V shed 4 bases and J shed 4 bases, with 11 bases lying between them.